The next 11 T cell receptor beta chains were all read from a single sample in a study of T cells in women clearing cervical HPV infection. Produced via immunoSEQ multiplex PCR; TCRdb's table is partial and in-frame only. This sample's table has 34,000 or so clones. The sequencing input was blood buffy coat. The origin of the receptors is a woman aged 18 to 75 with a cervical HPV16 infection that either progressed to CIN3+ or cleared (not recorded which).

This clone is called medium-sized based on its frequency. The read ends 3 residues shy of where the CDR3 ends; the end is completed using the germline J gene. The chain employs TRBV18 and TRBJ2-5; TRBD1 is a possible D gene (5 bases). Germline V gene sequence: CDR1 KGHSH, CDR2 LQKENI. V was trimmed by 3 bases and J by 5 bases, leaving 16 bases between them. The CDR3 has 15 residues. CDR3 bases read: TGTGCCAGCTCACCGACGAGACAGTTTTCGGAGACC. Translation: CASSPTRQFSET. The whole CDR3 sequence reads CASSPTRQFSETQYF.

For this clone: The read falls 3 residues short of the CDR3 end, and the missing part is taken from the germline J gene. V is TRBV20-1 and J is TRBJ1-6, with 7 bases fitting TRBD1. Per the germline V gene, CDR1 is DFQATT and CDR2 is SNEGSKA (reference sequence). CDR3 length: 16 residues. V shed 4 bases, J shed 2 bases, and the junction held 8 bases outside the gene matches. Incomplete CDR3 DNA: TGCAGTGCTATCCCGACAGGGAGCGCCTATAATTCACCC. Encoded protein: CSAIPTGSAYNSP. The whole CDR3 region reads CSAIPTGSAYNSPLHF.

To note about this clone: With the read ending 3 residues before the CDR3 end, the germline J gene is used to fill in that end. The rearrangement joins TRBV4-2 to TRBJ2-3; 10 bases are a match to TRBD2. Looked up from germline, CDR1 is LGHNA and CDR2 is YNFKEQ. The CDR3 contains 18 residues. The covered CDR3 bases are TGTGCCAGCAGCCAAGTTATCGCTAGCGGGAGACCCGGAGAGACG. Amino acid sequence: CASSQVIASGRPGET. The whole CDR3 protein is CASSQVIASGRPGETQYF.

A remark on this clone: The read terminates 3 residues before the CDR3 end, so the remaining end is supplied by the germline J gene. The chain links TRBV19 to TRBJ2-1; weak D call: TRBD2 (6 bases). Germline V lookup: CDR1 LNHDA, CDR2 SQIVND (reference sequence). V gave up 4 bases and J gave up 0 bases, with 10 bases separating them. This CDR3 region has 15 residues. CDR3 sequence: CASSTLASSYNEQFF. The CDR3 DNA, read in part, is TGTGCCAGTAGTACCCTAGCGAGCTCCTACAATGAG.

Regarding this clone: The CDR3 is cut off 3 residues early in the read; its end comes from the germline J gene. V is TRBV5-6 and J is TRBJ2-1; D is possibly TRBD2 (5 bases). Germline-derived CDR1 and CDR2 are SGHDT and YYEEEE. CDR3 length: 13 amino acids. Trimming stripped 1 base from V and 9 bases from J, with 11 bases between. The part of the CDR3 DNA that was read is TGTGCCAGCAGCTTGACTAGACGCGGTGAG. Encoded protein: CASSLTRRGE. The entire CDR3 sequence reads CASSLTRRGEQFF.

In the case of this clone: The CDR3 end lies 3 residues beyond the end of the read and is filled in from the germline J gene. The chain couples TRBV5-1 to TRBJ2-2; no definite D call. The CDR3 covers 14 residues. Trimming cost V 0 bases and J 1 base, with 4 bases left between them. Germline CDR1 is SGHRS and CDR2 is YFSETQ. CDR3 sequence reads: CASSLEGNTGELFF. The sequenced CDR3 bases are TGCGCCAGCAGCTTGGAAGGGAACACCGGGGAG.

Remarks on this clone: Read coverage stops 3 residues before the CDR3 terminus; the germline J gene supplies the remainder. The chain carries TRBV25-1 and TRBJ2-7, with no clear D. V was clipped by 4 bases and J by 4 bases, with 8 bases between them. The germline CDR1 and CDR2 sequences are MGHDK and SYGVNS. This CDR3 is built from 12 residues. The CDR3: CASSGAGYEQYF. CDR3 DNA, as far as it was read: TGTGCCAGCAGTGGCGCCGGGTACGAG.

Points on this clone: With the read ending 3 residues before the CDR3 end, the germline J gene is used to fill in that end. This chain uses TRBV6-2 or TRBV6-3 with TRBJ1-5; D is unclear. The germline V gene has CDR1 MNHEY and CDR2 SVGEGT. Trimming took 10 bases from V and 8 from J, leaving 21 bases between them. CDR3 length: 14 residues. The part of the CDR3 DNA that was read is TGTGCCATCACTCGACGGTTCAGCGGGGAGCCC. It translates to CAITRRFSGEP. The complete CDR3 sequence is CAITRRFSGEPQHF.

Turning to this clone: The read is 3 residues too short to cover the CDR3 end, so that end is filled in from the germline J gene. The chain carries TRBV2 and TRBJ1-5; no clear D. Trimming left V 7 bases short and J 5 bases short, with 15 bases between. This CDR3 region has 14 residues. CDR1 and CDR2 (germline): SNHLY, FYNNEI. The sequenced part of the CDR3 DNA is TGTGCCAGCACCCGAGGAAACAGTGATCAGCCC. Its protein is CASTRGNSDQP. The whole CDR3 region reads CASTRGNSDQPQHF. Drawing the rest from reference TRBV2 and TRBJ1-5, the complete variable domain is EPEVTQTPSHQVTQMGQEVILRCVPISNHLYFYWYRQILGQKVEFLVSFYNNEISEKSEIFDDQFSVERPDGSNFTLKIRSTKLEDSAMYFCASTRGNSDQPQHFGDGTRLSIL.

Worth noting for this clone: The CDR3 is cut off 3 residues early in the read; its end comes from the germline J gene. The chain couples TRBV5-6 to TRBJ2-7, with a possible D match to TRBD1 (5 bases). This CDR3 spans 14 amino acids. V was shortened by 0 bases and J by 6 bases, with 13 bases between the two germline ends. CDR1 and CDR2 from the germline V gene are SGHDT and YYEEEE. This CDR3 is CASSLVDSRGEQYF. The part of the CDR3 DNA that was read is TGTGCCAGCAGCTTGGTTGACAGTCGAGGCGAG.

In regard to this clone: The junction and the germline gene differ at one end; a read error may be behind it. CDR3 residues: CVSSPAGGAIGETQYF. Incomplete CDR3 DNA: TGCGTCAGCAGCCCGGCGGGGGGGGCGATAGGGGAGACC. The chain carries TRBV5-1 and TRBJ2-5; 9 nucleotides agree with TRBD2. The sequence runs out 3 residues before the end of the CDR3; the remainder is reconstructed from the germline J gene. This CDR3 has 16 amino acids. Germline lookup yields CDR1 SGHRS and CDR2 YFSETQ.